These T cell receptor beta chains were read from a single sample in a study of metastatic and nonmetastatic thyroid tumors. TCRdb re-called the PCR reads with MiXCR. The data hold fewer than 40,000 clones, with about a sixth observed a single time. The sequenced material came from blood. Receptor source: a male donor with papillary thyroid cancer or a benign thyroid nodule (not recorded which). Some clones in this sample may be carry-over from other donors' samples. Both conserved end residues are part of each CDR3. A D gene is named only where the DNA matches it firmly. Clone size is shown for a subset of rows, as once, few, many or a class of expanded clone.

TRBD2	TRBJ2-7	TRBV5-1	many	CASSVTSGRADEQYF	TGCGCCAGCAGCGTGACTAGCGGGAGAGCTGACGAGCAGTACTTC
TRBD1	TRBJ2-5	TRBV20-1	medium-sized	CSASGTGEKMSETQYF	TGCAGTGCCTCCGGGACAGGGGAGAAAATGTCAGAGACCCAGTACTTC
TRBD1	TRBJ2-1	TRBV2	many	CASSRTGTDEQFF	TGTGCCAGCAGTAGGACAGGGACCGATGAGCAGTTCTTC
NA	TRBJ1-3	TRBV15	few	CATSSMTGHSGDTIYF	TGTGCCACCAGCTCAATGACAGGTCACTCTGGAGACACCATATATTTT
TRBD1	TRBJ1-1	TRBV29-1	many	CSVTGVRYTEAFF	TGCAGCGTGACAGGGGTTCGGTACACTGAAGCTTTCTTT
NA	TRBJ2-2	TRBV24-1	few	CATSDRVANTGELFF	TGTGCCACCAGTGATCGGGTCGCGAACACCGGGGAGCTGTTTTTT
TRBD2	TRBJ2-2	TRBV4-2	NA	CASSPRDYRTVELFF	TGTGCCAGCAGCCCAAGGGACTATCGCACCGTGGAGCTGTTTTTT
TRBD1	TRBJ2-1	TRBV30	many	CAWAGTGPRYEQFF	TGTGCCTGGGCCGGGACAGGTCCCCGTTATGAGCAGTTCTTC
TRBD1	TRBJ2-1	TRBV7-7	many	CASSLTGGLYNEQFF	TGTGCTAGCAGCCTTACAGGGGGCCTCTACAATGAGCAGTTCTTC
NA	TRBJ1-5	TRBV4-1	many	CASSQTTVQPQHF	TGCGCCAGCAGCCAGACAACAGTTCAGCCCCAGCATTTT
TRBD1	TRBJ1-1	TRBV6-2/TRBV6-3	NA	CASSYYPKIRTGGGGAFF	TGTGCCAGCAGTTACTACCCAAAAATAAGGACAGGGGGAGGGGGAGCTTTCTTT
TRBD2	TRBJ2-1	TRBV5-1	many	CASTGLAGVYNEQFF	TGCGCCAGCACCGGCCTAGCGGGAGTCTACAATGAGCAGTTCTTC
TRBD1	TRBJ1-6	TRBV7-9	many	CASSSQGAVNSPLHF	TGTGCCAGCAGCTCCCAGGGGGCGGTTAATTCACCCCTCCACTTT